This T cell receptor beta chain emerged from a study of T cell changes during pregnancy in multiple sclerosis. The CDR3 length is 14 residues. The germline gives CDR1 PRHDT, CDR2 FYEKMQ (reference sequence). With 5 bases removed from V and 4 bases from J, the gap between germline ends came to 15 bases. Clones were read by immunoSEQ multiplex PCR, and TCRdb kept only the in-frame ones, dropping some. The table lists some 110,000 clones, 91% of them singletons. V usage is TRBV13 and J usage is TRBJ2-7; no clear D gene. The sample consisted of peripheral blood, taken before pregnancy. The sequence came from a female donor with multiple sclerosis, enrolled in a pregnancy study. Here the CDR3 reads CASSPRPVSYEQYF. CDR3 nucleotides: TGTGCCAGCAGCCCCCGCCCGGTGTCTTACGAGCAGTACTTC.